The text below deals with one T cell receptor (beta chain). Authors' processing steps: Researchers report that nucleated cell counts were estimated from reference gene primer amplification. Profiled with immunoSEQ multiplex PCR; TCRdb holds only in-frame clones, not every one. V, J and clone size derive from that table, while D and trimming were established from the DNA sequence. The table includes 70,000 to 95,000 clones, around four fifths detected once. The data belong to a study of blood T cell repertoires in COVID-19. Looking at the study overall: T cells, B-cell-depleted T cells, or PBMCs supplied cDNA or gDNA.

Germline values: CDR1 SGHRS, CDR2 YFSETQ. The CDR3 is 15 residues long. V lost 3 bases, J lost 0 bases, and 10 bases lay in between. V gene TRBV5-1 combines with J gene TRBJ2-4; D is unclear. The sequencing input was peripheral blood. This sequence originates from a woman between 65 and 79 years old with active or convalescent COVID-19. The CDR3 is CASSSVSLAKNIQYF. The CDR3 DNA reads as TGCGCCAGCAGCTCGGTTTCTCTAGCCAAAAACATTCAGTACTTC.